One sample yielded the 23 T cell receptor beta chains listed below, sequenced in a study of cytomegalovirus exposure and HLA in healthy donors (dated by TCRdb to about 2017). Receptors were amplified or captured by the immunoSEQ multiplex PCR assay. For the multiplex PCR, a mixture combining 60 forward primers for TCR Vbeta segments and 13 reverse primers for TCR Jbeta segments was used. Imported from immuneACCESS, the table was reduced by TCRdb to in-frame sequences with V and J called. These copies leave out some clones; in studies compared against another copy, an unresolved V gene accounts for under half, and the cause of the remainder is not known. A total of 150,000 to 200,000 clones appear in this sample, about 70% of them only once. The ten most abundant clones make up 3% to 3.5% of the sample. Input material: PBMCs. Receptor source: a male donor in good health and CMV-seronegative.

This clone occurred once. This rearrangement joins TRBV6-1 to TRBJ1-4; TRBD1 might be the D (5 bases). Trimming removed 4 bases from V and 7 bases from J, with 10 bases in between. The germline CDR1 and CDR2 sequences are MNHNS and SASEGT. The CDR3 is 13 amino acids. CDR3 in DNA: TGTGCCAGCAGTGCCCTGGGGCTTGAAAAACTGTTTTTT. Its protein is CASSALGLEKLFF.

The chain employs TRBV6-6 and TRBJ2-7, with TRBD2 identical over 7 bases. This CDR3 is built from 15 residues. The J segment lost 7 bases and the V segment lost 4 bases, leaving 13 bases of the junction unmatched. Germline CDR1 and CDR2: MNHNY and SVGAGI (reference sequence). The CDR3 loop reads CASSFSPGGSLEQYF. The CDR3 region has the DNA TGTGCCAGCAGTTTTTCGCCGGGCGGGAGTTTGGAGCAGTACTTC.

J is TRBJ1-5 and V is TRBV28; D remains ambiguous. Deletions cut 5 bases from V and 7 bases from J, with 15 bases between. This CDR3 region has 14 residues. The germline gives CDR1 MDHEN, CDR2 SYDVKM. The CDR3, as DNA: TGTGCCAGCAGTCCTTGGGTCCTCAGGCAGCCCCAGCATTTT. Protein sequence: CASSPWVLRQPQHF. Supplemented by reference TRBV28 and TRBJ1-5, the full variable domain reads DVKVTQSSRYLVKRTGEKVFLECVQDMDHENMFWYRQDPGLGLRLIYFSYDVKMKEKGDIPEGYSVSREKKERFSLILESASTNQTSMYLCASSPWVLRQPQHFGDGTRLSIL.

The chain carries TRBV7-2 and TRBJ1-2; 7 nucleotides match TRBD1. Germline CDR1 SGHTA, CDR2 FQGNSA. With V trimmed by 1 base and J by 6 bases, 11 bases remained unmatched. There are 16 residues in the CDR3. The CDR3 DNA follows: TGTGCCAGCAGCTTAGGGAGGGGGCTTGCCTTTGATGGCTACACCTTC. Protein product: CASSLGRGLAFDGYTF.

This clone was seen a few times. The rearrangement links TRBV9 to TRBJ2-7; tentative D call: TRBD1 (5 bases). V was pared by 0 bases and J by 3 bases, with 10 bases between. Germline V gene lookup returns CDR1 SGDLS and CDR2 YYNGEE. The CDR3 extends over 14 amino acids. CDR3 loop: CASSVGWTNYEQYF. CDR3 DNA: TGTGCCAGCAGCGTAGGTTGGACAAACTACGAGCAGTACTTC.

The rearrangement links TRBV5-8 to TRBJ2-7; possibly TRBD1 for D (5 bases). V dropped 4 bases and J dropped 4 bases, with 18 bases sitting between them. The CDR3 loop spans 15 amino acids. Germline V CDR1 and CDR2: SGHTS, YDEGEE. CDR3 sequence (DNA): TGTGCCAGCAGCCCGACCACGTCAGGGTGGTACGAGCAGTACTTC. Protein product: CASSPTTSGWYEQYF.

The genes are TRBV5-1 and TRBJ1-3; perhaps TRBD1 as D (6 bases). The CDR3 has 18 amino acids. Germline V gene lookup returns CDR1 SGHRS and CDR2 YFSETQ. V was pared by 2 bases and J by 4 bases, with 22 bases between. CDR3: CASSFLPGGGGSGNTIYF. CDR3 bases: TGCGCCAGCAGCTTTCTACCTGGGGGCGGTGGATCAGGAAACACCATATATTTT.

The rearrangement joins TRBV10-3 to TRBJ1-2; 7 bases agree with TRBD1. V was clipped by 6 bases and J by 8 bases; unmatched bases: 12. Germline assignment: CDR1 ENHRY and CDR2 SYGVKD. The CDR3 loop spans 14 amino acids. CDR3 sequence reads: CAIRGTATSSGYTF. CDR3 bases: TGTGCCATCAGGGGGACAGCTACTTCCTCGGGCTACACCTTC.

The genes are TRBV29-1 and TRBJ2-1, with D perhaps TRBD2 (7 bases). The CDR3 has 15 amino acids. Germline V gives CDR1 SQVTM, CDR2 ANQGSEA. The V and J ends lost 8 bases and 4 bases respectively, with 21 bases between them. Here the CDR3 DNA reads TGCAGCCCCGAAGGCGTAGGGGGGGCATACAATGAGCAGTTCTTC. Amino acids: CSPEGVGGAYNEQFF.

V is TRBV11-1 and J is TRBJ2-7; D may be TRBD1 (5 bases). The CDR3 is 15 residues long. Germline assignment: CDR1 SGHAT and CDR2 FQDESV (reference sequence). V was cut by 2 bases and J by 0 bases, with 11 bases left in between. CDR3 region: CASSLSTQGSYEQYF. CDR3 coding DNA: TGTGCCAGCAGCTTATCTACCCAGGGCTCCTACGAGCAGTACTTC.

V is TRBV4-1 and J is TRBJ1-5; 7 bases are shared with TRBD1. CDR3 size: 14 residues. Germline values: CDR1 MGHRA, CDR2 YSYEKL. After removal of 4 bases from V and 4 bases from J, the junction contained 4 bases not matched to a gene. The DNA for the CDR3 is TGCGCCAGCAGCCTGGGACAGTCTAATCAGCCCCAGCATTTT. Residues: CASSLGQSNQPQHF.

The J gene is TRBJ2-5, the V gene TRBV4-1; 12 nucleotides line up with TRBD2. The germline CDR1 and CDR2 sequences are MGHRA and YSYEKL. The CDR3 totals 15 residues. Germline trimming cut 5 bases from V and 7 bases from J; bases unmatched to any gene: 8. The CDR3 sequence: CASSATSGSFGTQYF. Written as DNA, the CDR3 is TGCGCCAGCAGCGCGACTAGCGGGAGCTTTGGGACCCAGTACTTC.

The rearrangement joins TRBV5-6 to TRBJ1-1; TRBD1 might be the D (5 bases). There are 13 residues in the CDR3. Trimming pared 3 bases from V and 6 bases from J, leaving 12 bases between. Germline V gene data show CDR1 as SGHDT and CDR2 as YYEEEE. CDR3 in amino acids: CASSWGPGPEAFF. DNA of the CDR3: TGTGCCAGCAGCTGGGGCCCAGGGCCTGAAGCTTTCTTT.

In DNA form, the CDR3 reads TGTGCCAGCAGTGCTGAAGTCAGCGCAGATACGCAGTATTTT. Translated: CASSAEVSADTQYF. The chain links TRBV2 to TRBJ2-3; D unclear. Trimming took off 4 bases at V and 4 bases at J, with 12 bases between the two ends. This CDR3 is built from 14 residues. CDR1 SNHLY and CDR2 FYNNEI come from the germline V gene. Supplemented by reference TRBV2 and TRBJ2-3, the full variable domain reads EPEVTQTPSHQVTQMGQEVILRCVPISNHLYFYWYRQILGQKVEFLVSFYNNEISEKSEIFDDQFSVERPDGSNFTLKIRSTKLEDSAMYFCASSAEVSADTQYFGPGTRLTVL.

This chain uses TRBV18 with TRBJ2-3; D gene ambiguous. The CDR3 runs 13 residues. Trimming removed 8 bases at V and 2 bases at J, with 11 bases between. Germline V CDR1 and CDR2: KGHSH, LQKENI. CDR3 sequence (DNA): TGTGCCAGCGCGGTTTCCCTCACAGATACGCAGTATTTT. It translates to CASAVSLTDTQYF.

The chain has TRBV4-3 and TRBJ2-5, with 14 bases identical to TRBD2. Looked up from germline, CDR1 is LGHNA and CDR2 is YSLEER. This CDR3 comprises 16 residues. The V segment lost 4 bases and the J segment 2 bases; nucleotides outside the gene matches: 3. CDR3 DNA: TGCGCCAGCAGCCGTGGGACTAGCGGGGGTCAAGAGACCCAGTACTTC. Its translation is CASSRGTSGGQETQYF.

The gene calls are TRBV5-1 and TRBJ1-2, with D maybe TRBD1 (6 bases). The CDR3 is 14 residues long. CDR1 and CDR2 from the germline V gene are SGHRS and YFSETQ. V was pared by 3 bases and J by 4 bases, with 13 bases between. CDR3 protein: CASSWLDSGYGYTF. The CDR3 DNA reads TGCGCCAGCAGCTGGCTGGACAGTGGCTATGGCTACACCTTC.

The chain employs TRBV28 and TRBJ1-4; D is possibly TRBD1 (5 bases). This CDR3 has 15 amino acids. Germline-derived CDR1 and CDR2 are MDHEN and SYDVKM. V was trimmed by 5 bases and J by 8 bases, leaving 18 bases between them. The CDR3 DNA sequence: TGTGCCAGCAGTAGCCCGGCGGGGGTACGGGAAAAACTGTTTTTT. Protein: CASSSPAGVREKLFF.

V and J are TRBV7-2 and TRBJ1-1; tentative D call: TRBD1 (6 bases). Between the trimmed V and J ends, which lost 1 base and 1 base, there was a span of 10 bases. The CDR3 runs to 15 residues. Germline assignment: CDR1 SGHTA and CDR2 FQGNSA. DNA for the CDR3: TGTGCCAGCAGCTTAGGGGCGACAGGGAACACTGAAGCTTTCTTT. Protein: CASSLGATGNTEAFF.

Here the CDR3 reads CASSFTGFGAEAFF. The CDR3, as DNA: TGTGCCAGCAGCTTTACAGGGTTCGGAGCTGAAGCTTTCTTT. The genes are TRBV7-9 and TRBJ1-1, with D possibly TRBD1 on 6 matching bases. Deletions cut 3 bases from V and 6 bases from J, with 14 bases between. The germline gives CDR1 SEHNR, CDR2 FQNEAQ (reference sequence). The CDR3 has 14 amino acids.

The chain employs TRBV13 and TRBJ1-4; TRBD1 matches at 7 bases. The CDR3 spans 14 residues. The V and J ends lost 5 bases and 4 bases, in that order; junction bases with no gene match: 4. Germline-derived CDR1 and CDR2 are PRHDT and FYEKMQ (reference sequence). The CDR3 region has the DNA TGTGCCAGCAGCGAGGGGGCGCTTAATGAAAAACTGTTTTTT. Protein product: CASSEGALNEKLFF.

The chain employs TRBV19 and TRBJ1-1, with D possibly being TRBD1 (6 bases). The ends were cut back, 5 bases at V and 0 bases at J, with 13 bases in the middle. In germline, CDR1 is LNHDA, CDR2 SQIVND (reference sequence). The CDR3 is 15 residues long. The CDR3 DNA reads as TGTGCCAGTAGTTTCCGGACAGCCCTGAACACTGAAGCTTTCTTT. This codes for CASSFRTALNTEAFF.

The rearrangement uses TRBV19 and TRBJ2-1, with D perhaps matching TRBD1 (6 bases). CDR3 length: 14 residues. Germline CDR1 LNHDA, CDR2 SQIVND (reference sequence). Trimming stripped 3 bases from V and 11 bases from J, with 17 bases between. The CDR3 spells CASSMGFRDKKQFF. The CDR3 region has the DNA TGTGCCAGTAGTATGGGCTTCCGGGACAAGAAGCAGTTCTTC.